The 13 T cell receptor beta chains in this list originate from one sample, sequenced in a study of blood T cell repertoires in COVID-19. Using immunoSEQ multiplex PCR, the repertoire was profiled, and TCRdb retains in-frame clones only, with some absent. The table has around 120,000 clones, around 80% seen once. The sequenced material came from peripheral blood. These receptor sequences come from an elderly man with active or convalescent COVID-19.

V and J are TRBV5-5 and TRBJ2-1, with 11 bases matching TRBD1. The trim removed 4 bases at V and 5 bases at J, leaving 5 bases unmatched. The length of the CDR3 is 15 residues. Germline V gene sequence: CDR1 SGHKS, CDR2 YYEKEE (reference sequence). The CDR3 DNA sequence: TGTGCCAGCAGCCCGGGGACAGGGGGTGACAATGAGCAGTTCTTC. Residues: CASSPGTGGDNEQFF.

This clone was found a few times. DNA for the CDR3: TGTGCCAGCAGTGGTAGGCGGGGCGTCAACTATGGCTACACCTTC. Translation gives CASSGRRGVNYGYTF. The gene calls are TRBV9 and TRBJ1-2; weak D call: TRBD1 (5 bases). The CDR3 runs to 15 residues. The germline CDR1 and CDR2 sequences are SGDLS and YYNGEE. V dropped 5 bases and J dropped 2 bases, with 16 bases sitting between them.

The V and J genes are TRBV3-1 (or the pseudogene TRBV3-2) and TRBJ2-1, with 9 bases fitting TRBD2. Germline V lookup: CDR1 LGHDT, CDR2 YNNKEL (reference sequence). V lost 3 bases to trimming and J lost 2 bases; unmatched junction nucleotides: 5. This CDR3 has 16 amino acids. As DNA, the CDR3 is TGTGCCAGCAGCCAGAGGGCTAGCGGGGCCTACAATGAGCAGTTCTTC. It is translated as CASSQRASGAYNEQFF.

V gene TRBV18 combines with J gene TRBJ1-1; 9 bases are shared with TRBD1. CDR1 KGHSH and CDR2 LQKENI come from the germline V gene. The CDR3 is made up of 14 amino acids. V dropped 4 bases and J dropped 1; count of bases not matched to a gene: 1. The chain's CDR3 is CASSQGQGNTEAFF. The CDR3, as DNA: TGTGCCAGCTCACAGGGACAGGGGAACACTGAAGCTTTCTTT. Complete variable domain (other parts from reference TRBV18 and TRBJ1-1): NAGVMQNPRHLVRRRGQEARLRCSPMKGHSHVYWYRQLPEEGLKFMVYLQKENIIDESGMPKERFSAEFPKEGPSILRIQQVVRGDSAAYFCASSQGQGNTEAFFGQGTRLTVV.

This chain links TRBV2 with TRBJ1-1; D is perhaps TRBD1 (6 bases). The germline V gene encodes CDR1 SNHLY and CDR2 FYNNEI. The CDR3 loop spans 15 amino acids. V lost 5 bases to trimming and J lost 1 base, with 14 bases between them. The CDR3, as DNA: TGTGCCAGCAGTTGGGGGGGCGAGGGGAACACTGAAGCTTTCTTT. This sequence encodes CASSWGGEGNTEAFF.

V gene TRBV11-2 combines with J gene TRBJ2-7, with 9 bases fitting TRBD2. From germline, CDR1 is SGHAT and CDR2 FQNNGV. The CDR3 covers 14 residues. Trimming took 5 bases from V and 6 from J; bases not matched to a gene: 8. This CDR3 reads CASSPARGGTEQYF. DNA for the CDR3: TGTGCCAGCAGCCCCGCGCGGGGGGGCACCGAGCAGTACTTC.

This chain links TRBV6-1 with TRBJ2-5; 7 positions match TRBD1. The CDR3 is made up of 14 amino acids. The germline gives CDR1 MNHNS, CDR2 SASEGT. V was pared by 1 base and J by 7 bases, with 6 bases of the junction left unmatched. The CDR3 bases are TGTGCCAGCAGTGAAGGGGACAGCCAGGGGACCCAGTACTTC. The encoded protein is CASSEGDSQGTQYF.

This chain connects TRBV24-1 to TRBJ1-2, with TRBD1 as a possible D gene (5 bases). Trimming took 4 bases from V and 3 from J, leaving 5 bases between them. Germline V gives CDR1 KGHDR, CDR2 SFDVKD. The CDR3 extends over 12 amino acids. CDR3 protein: CATSETDYGYTF. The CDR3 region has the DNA TGTGCCACCAGTGAGACAGACTATGGCTACACCTTC.

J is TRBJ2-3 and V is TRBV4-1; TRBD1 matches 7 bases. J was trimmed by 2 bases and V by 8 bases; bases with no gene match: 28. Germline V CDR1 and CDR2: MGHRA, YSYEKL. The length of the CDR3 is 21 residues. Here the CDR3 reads CASFTDWSATGYPKSTDTQYF. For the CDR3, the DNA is TGCGCCAGCTTCACTGATTGGAGCGCGACAGGGTACCCTAAATCCACAGATACGCAGTATTTT.

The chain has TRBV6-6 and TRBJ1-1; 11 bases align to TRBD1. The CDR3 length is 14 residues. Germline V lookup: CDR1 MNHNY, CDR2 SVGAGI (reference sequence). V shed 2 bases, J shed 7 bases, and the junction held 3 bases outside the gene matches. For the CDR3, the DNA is TGTGCCAGCAGTTACGGGACAGGGGGTTTTGAAGCTTTCTTT. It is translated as CASSYGTGGFEAFF.

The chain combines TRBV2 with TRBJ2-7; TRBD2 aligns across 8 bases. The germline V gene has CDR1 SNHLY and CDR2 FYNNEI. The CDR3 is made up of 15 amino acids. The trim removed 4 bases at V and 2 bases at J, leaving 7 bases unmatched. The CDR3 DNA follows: TGTGCCAGCAGTGCTTCCGGGACTAGGACCTACGAGCAGTACTTC. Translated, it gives CASSASGTRTYEQYF. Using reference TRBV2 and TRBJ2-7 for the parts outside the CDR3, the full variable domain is EPEVTQTPSHQVTQMGQEVILRCVPISNHLYFYWYRQILGQKVEFLVSFYNNEISEKSEIFDDQFSVERPDGSNFTLKIRSTKLEDSAMYFCASSASGTRTYEQYFGPGTRLTVT.

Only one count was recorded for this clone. DNA for the CDR3: TGTGCCAGCAGTGATACAGTGAAGGAGCAGTACTTC. It specifies CASSDTVKEQYF. The rearrangement uses TRBV6-1 and TRBJ2-7; no clear D. The germline V gene encodes CDR1 MNHNS and CDR2 SASEGT. CDR3 size: 12 residues. V dropped 3 bases and J dropped 7 bases, with 10 bases sitting between them.

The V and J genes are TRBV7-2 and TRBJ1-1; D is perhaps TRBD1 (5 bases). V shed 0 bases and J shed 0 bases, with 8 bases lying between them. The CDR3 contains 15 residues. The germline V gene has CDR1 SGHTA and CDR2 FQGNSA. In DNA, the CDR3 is TGTGCCAGCAGCTTAGCGGGACTTTTGAACACTGAAGCTTTCTTT. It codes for CASSLAGLLNTEAFF. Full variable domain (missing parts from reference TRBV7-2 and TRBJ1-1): GAGVSQSPSNKVTEKGKDVELRCDPISGHTALYWYRQSLGQGLEFLIYFQGNSAPDKSGLPSDRFSAERTGGSVSTLTIQRTQQEDSAVYLCASSLAGLLNTEAFFGQGTRLTVV.